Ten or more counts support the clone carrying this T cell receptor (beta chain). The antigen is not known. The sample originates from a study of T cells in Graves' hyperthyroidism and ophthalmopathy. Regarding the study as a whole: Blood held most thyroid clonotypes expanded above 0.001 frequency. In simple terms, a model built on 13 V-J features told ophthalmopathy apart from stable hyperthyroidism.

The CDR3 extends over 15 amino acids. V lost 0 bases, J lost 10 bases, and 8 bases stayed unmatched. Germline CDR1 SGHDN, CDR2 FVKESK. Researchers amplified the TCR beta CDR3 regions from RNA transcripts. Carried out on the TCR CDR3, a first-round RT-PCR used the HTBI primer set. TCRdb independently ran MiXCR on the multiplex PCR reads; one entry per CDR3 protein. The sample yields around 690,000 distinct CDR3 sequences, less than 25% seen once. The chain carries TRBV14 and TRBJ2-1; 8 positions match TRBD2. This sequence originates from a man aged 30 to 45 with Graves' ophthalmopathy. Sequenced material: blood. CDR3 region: CASSQDPAGAGEQFF. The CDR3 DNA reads TGTGCCAGCAGCCAAGATCCAGCGGGAGCGGGGGAGCAGTTCTTC.